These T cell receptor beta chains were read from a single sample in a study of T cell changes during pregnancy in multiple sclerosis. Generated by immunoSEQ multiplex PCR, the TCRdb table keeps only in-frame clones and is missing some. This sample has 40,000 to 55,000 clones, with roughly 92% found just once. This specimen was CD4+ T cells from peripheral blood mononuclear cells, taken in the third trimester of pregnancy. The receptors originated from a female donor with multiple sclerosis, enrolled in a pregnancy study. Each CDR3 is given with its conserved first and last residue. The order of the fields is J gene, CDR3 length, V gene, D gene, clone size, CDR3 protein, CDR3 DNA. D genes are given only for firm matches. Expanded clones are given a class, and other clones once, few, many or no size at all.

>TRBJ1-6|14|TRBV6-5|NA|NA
CASSYIQGNSPLHF
TGTGCCAGCAGTTACATCCAGGGTAATTCACCCCTCCACTTT
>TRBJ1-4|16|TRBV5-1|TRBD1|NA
CASSAYRGLTNEKLFF
TGCGCCAGCAGCGCCTACAGGGGGCTGACTAATGAAAAACTGTTTTTT
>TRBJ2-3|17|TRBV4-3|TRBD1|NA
CASSQDTGGYSTDTQYF
TGCGCCAGCAGCCAAGACACAGGGGGCTATAGCACAGATACGCAGTATTTT
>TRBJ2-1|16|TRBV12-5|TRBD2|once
CASGLRTSGGGNEQFF
TGTGCTAGTGGTTTGAGGACTAGCGGGGGAGGCAATGAGCAGTTCTTC
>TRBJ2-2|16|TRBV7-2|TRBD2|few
CASSPAGGWATGELFF
TGTGCCAGCAGCCCAGCGGGGGGATGGGCCACCGGGGAGCTGTTTTTT
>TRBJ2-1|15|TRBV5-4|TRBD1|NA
CASSGRDRGYNEQFF
TGTGCCAGCAGCGGCCGGGACAGGGGTTACAATGAGCAGTTCTTC
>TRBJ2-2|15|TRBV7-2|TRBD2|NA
CASSPGGANTGELFF
TGTGCCAGCAGCCCGGGGGGGGCGAACACCGGGGAGCTGTTTTTT
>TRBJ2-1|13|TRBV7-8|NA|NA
CASSPRSYNEQFF
TGTGCCAGCAGCCCTAGGAGCTACAATGAGCAGTTCTTC
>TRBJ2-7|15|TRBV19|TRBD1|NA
CASSTSGQGGYEQYF
TGTGCCAGTAGTACTTCAGGACAGGGGGGCTACGAGCAGTACTTC
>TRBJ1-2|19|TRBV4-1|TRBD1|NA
CASSQDHMKETGFRYGYTF
TGCGCCAGCAGCCAAGATCATATGAAGGAGACAGGGTTTAGGTATGGCTACACCTTC
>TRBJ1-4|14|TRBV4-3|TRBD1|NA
CASSQVDRDEKLFF
TGCGCCAGCAGCCAAGTAGACAGGGATGAAAAACTGTTTTTT
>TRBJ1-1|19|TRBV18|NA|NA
CASSPQSGRKGLGDRGAFF
TGTGCCAGCTCACCACAGTCGGGAAGAAAGGGATTGGGTGACCGGGGAGCTTTCTTT
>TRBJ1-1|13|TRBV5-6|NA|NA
CASGYEGVPEAFF
TGTGCCAGCGGATATGAGGGGGTCCCTGAAGCTTTCTTT
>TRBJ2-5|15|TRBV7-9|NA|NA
CASSLSATPQETQYF
TGTGCCAGCAGCCTATCCGCGACACCTCAAGAGACCCAGTACTTC
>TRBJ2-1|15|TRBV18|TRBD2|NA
CASSPRSGVNNEQFF
TGTGCCAGCTCCCCTCGTAGCGGGGTTAATAATGAGCAGTTCTTC
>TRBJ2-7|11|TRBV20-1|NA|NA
CSARIGDGGYF
TGCAGTGCTAGAATAGGAGACGGGGGATACTTC
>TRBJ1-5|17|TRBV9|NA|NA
CASSVSPGLDGNQPQHF
TGTGCCAGCAGCGTATCCCCAGGGCTTGATGGCAATCAGCCCCAGCATTTT
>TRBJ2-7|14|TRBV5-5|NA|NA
CASSLGGGGYEQYF
TGTGCCAGCAGCTTAGGGGGGGGTGGCTACGAGCAGTACTTC
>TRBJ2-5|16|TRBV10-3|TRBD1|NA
CAISDSGTGGIGTQYF
TGTGCCATCAGCGACTCCGGGACAGGGGGCATAGGGACCCAGTACTTC
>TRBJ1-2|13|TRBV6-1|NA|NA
CASSEGRELGYTF
TGTGCCAGCAGTGAAGGACGGGAATTGGGCTACACCTTC
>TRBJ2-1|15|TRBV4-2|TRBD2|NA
CASSPRTSGYNEQFF
TGTGCCAGCAGCCCCCGGACTAGCGGCTACAATGAGCAGTTCTTC
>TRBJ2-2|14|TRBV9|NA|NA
CASDRGATSGELFF
TGTGCCAGCGATCGGGGGGCAACGAGCGGGGAGCTGTTTTTT
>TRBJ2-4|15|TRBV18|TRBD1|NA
CASSPATGLSYIQYF
TGTGCCAGCTCACCCGCGACAGGGCTTAGTTACATTCAGTACTTC
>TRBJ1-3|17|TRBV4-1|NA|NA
CASSQGQQGRAGNTIYF
TGCGCCAGCAGCCAAGGGCAACAGGGACGCGCTGGAAACACCATATATTTT
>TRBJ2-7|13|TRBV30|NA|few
CAWAPGHHYEQYF
TGTGCCTGGGCCCCGGGACACCACTACGAGCAGTACTTC
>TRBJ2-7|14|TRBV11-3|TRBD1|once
CASSLGTGPYEQYF
TGTGCCAGCAGCTTAGGGACAGGCCCCTACGAGCAGTACTTC
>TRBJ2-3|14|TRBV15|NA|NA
CATSRLAGADTQYF
TGTGCCACCAGCAGATTGGCGGGCGCAGATACGCAGTATTTT
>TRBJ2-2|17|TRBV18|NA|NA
CASTSRLEGADTGELFF
TGTGCCAGCACCTCGAGGTTGGAGGGGGCGGACACCGGGGAGCTGTTTTTT